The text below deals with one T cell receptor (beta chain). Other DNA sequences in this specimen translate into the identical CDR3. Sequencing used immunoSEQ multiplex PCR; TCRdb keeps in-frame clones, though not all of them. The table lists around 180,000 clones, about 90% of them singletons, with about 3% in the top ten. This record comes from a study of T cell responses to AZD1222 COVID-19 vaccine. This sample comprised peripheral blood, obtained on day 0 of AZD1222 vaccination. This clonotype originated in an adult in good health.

The chain's CDR3 is CASSPTTGNYGYTF. The CDR3 DNA sequence: TGTGCCAGCTCACCAACGACAGGGAACTATGGCTACACCTTC. This sequence joins TRBV18 and TRBJ1-2, with TRBD1 matching 7 bases. V lost 2 bases, J lost 2 bases, and 2 bases stayed unmatched. Germline CDR1 and CDR2: KGHSH and LQKENI. The CDR3 is made up of 14 amino acids.